Each of the 12 T cell receptor beta chains below was sequenced from the same sample in a study of T cell responses to AZD1222 COVID-19 vaccine. TCRdb's table, derived via immunoSEQ multiplex PCR, lists solely in-frame clones and lacks some. The sample has roughly 140,000 clones, 80% to 90% seen once. Sequencing used peripheral blood, obtained on day 0 of AZD1222 vaccination. The receptors stem from an adult in good health.

This sequence joins TRBV30 and TRBJ1-5; D is unclear. V was shortened by 0 bases and J by 0 bases, with 12 bases between the two germline ends. CDR1 and CDR2 from the germline V gene are GTSNPN and SVGIG (reference sequence). CDR3 length: 16 residues. CDR3 sequence reads: CAWSVAGLYSNQPQHF. The CDR3 DNA reads TGTGCCTGGAGTGTGGCAGGTCTATATAGCAATCAGCCCCAGCATTTT.

This clone was observed once. This rearrangement joins TRBV27 to TRBJ1-3; D ambiguous. Trimming left V 2 bases short and J 2 bases short, with 10 bases between. The CDR3 loop spans 15 amino acids. Germline CDR1 MNHEY, CDR2 SMNVEV (reference sequence). Written as DNA, the CDR3 is TGTGCCAGCAGTTTAGGTGGGAAGGCTGGAAACACCATATATTTT. It specifies CASSLGGKAGNTIYF.

For the CDR3, the DNA is TGTGCCAGCAGCCCAAGTGGGGAGACCCAGTACTTC. It yields the protein CASSPSGETQYF. V usage is TRBV9 and J usage is TRBJ2-5, with D uncertain. Trimming took 4 bases from V and 5 from J, leaving 9 bases between them. Germline loops: CDR1 SGDLS, CDR2 YYNGEE. The CDR3 consists of 12 residues.

The genes are TRBV2 and TRBJ2-1; D is tentatively TRBD1 or TRBD2 (6 bases each). The CDR3 is made up of 11 amino acids. Germline V gene data show CDR1 as SNHLY and CDR2 as FYNNEI. With 7 bases removed from V and 7 bases from J, the gap between germline ends came to 8 bases. CDR3 loop: CASKGGNEQFF. The CDR3 coding sequence is TGTGCCAGCAAAGGGGGGAATGAGCAGTTCTTC.

The V and J genes are TRBV6-5 and TRBJ2-1, with D perhaps matching TRBD2 (6 bases). Germline values: CDR1 MNHEY, CDR2 SVGAGI. The V end was cut by 9 bases, the J end by 7 bases, with 13 bases between. There are 12 residues in the CDR3. CDR3 bases: TGTGCCAGTTCCCTGAGCGGGAATGAGCAGTTCTTC. Translating it yields CASSLSGNEQFF.

The chain links TRBV5-6 to TRBJ2-7; D perhaps matches TRBD2 (6 bases). Trimming took 4 bases from V and 4 from J, leaving 9 bases between them. Per germline, CDR1 SGHDT and CDR2 YYEEEE. The CDR3 runs to 12 residues. The CDR3 loop is CASSPRGYEQYF. CDR3 in DNA: TGTGCCAGCAGCCCTCGGGGGTACGAGCAGTACTTC.

The V call is TRBV27, the J call TRBJ1-5; weak D call: TRBD1 (6 bases). V lost 6 bases to trimming and J lost 7 bases, with 16 bases between them. Germline V CDR1 and CDR2: MNHEY, SMNVEV (reference sequence). This CDR3 is 14 amino acids long. The CDR3 sequence is CASRRTGRQQPQHF. The CDR3 coding sequence is TGTGCCAGCAGGCGAACAGGGAGACAACAGCCCCAGCATTTT.

This chain uses TRBV5-1 with TRBJ1-2; D is unclear. This CDR3 contains 12 residues. Trimming shortened V by 2 bases and J by 3 bases, and 5 bases separated the two germline ends. Germline values: CDR1 SGHRS, CDR2 YFSETQ. The CDR3 DNA reads TGCGCCAGCAGCTTCGGGGACTATGGCTACACCTTC. The encoded protein is CASSFGDYGYTF. Complete variable domain (other parts from reference TRBV5-1 and TRBJ1-2): KAGVTQTPRYLIKTRGQQVTLSCSPISGHRSVSWYQQTPGQGLQFLFEYFSETQRNKGNFPGRFSGRQFSNSRSEMNVSTLELGDSALYLCASSFGDYGYTFGSGTRLTVV.

The genes are TRBV4-2 and TRBJ1-1, with D unresolved. V lost 0 bases to trimming and J lost 3 bases, with 11 bases between them. The germline CDR1 and CDR2 sequences are LGHNA and YNFKEQ. The CDR3 has 15 residues. The chain's CDR3 is CASSQDPLGYTEAFF. The DNA of the CDR3 is TGTGCCAGCAGCCAAGATCCCTTGGGTTACACTGAAGCTTTCTTT.

This clone was seen once. The chain uses TRBV10-3 and TRBJ1-1; no firm D call. V dropped 4 bases and J dropped 1 base, with 7 bases sitting between them. CDR3 length equals 13 residues. Germline assignment: CDR1 ENHRY and CDR2 SYGVKD. Written as DNA, the CDR3 is TGTGCCATCAGTGCGCCGAAGAACACTGAAGCTTTCTTT. Translating gives CAISAPKNTEAFF.

This clone was detected only once. The V call is TRBV6-2 or TRBV6-3, the J call TRBJ1-6, with 7 positions matching TRBD1. The V and J ends lost 6 bases and 5 bases, in that order; junction bases with no gene match: 10. The germline V gene encodes CDR1 MNHEY and CDR2 SVGEGT. CDR3 length: 16 amino acids. CDR3 DNA: TGTGCCAGCAGCCCTGGACAGGCTTCTAATAATTCACCCCTCCACTTT. Translating gives CASSPGQASNNSPLHF.

The chain is built from TRBV28 and TRBJ2-3; D is undetermined. Germline-derived CDR1 and CDR2 are MDHEN and SYDVKM. CDR3 length equals 15 residues. Trimming removed 5 bases from V and 4 bases from J, with 16 bases in between. The CDR3 spells CASSRMARFPDTQYF. CDR3 DNA sequence: TGTGCCAGCAGTAGAATGGCGAGGTTTCCAGATACGCAGTATTTT.